Given below is one T cell receptor beta chain in context. The antigen this receptor binds is unknown. One base away there is no much larger clone; base qualities are not given. This entry belongs to a study of blood T cell repertoires in COVID-19 (dated by TCRdb to 2020 to 2022). In terms of the full investigation: The collaborator samples originated in the United States, Italy and Spain and spanned the acute and convalescent phases of COVID-19. The samples were drawn from two sources: the first 160 participants of the ongoing ImmuneRACE study, and 950 to 1,500 subjects contributed by 6 global collaborators. Nearly every sample came with metadata listing a de-identified subject ID, COVID-19 status, age in years and sex. The material from the prospective study consisted of cDNA or gDNA derived from T cells, B-cell-depleted T cells, or PBMCs. The repertoires were made available in a free public database intended to serve as a resource for research on the immune response to SARS-CoV-2. Subjects who had been exposed to COVID-19, were actively infected with it, or had recovered from it provided the deeply sampled blood TCRbeta repertoires that made up the dataset. Where HLA class I and class II types were available, the types were taken from metadata supplied by the sample provider, not from assay-based typing. Beyond this particular receptor, the publication reports: Clinical and demographic metadata were provided uncurated, with the amount varying by source and participant.

CDR1 MNHEY and CDR2 SVGAGI are derived from the germline V gene. The trim is 7 bases for V and 4 bases for J, with a gap of 17 bases between the germline ends. The CDR3 runs 14 residues from the cysteine to the phenylalanine. Only the CDR3 DNA is retained, 42 bases long and in frame from the first base. TCRbeta CDR3 regions were amplified from genomic DNA using the immunoSEQ Assay, a bias-controlled multiplex PCR. From the authors' description of their analysis: Nucleated cell counts per sample were estimated from amplification of reference gene primers within the assay. To quantify the absolute abundance of each unique TCRbeta CDR3 rearrangement, sequence reads were collapsed and filtered. For each sample, productive Simpson clonality was calculated as the square root of Simpson's diversity index over productive rearrangements. The table was pulled from immuneACCESS by TCRdb, which kept in-frame rearrangements only. Such tables lose some clones; where checked, under half of the loss comes from unresolved V genes, and the rest has no known cause. That table supplies the V and J calls and clone size; D and trimming were determined from the DNA. This sample holds fewer than 250,000 clones; about 89% were observed only once. Of the sample, roughly 1.6% is held by the ten largest clones.

Another Seattle source contributed samples from volunteer blood donors who had recovered from COVID-19. Each collaborating institution followed its own protocols to collect whole blood in K2EDTA tubes. For TCRbeta analysis, collaborators shipped samples in one of three forms: frozen whole blood, isolated PBMCs, or DNA extracted from either of those sample types. Sequenced material: peripheral blood. The receptor chain draws on TRBV6-5 and TRBJ2-7; the D segment could be TRBD2, given 6 matching bases. This sequence was found in a woman aged 60 to 75 who had recovered from COVID-19. The DNA is as follows: TGTGCCAGCACCCCCGGGACTTGGGCATACGAGCAGTACTTC. The translation is CASTPGTWAYEQYF.